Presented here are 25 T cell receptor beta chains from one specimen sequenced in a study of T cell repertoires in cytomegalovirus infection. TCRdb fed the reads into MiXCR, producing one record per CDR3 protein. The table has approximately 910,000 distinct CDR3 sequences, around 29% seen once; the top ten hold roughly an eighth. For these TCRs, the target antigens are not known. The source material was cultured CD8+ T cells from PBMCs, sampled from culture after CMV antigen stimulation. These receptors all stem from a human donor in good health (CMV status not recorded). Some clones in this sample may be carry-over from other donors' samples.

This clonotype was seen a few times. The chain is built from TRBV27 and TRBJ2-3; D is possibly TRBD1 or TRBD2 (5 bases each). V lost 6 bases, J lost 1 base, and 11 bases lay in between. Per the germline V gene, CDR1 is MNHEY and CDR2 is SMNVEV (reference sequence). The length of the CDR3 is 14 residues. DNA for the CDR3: TGTGCCAGCAGACCCGGGGCGCGCACAGATACGCAGTATTTT. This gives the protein CASRPGARTDTQYF.

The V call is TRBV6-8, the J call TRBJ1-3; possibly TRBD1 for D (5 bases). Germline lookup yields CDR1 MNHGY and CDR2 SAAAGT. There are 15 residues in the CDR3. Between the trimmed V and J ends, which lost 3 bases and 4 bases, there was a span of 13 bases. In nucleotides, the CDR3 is TGTGCCAGCAGTTATGGGGACTGGGAAGGAAACACCATATATTTT. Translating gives CASSYGDWEGNTIYF.

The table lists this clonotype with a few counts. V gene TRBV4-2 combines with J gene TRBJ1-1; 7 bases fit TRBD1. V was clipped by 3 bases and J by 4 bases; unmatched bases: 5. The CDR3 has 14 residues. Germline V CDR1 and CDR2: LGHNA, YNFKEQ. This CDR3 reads CASSQGQITTEAFF. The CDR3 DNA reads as TGTGCCAGCAGCCAGGGACAGATCACCACTGAAGCTTTCTTT.

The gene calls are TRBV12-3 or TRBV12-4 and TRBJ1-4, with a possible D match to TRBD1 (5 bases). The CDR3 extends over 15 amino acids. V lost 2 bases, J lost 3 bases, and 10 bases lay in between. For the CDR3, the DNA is TGTGCCAGCAGTTTAATCATGGGACCTAATGAAAAACTGTTTTTT. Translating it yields CASSLIMGPNEKLFF.

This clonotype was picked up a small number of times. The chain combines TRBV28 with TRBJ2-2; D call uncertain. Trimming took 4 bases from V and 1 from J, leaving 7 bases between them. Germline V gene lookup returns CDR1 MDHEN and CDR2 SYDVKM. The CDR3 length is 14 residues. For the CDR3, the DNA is TGTGCCAGCAGTTCAACACAGAACACCGGGGAGCTGTTTTTT. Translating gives CASSSTQNTGELFF.

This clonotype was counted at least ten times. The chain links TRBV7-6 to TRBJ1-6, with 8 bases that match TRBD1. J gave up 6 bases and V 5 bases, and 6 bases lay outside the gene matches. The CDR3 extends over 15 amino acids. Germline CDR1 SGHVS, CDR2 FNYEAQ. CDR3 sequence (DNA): TGTGCCAGCAGCCCACCCAGGGGGCCTAATTCACCCCTCCACTTT. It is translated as CASSPPRGPNSPLHF. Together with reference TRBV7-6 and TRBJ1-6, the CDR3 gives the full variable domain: GAGVSQSPRYKVTKRGQDVALRCDPISGHVSLYWYRQALGQGPEFLTYFNYEAQQDKSGLPNDRFSAERPEGSISTLTIQRTEQRDSAMYRCASSPPRGPNSPLHFGNGTRLTVT.

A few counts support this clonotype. CDR3 in DNA: TGTGCCAGCAGTCCCCTTAACGGACAGTCGCATGAGCAGTTCTTC. It codes for CASSPLNGQSHEQFF. The chain has TRBV28 and TRBJ2-1; the D gene is possibly TRBD1 (6 bases). The germline CDR1 and CDR2 sequences are MDHEN and SYDVKM. The V gene lost 5 bases and the J gene lost 8 bases, with 19 bases spanning the gap. The CDR3 sequence is 15 residues long.

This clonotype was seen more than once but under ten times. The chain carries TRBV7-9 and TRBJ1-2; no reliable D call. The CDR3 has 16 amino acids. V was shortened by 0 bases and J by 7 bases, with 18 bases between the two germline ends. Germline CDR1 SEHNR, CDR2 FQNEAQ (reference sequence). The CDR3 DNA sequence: TGTGCCAGCAGCTTAGCTGGGGAGTACGGCTCCCTTGGCTACACCTTC. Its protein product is CASSLAGEYGSLGYTF. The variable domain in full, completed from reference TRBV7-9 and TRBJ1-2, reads DTGVSQNPRHKITKRGQNVTFRCDPISEHNRLYWYRQTLGQGPEFLTYFQNEAQLEKSRLLSDRFSAERPKGSFSTLEIQRTEQGDSAMYLCASSLAGEYGSLGYTFGSGTRLTVV.

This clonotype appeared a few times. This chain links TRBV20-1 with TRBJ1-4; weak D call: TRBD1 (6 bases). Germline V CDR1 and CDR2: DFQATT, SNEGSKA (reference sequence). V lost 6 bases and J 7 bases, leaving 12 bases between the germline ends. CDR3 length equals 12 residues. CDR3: CSAEGGFEKLFF. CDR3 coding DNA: TGCAGTGCCGAGGGGGGGTTTGAAAAACTGTTTTTT.

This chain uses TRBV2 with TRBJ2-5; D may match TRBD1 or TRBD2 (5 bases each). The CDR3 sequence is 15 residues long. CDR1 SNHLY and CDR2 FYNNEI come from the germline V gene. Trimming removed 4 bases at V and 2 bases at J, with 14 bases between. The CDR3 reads CASSGGLGPQETQYF. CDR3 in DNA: TGTGCCAGCAGTGGGGGGTTAGGACCACAAGAGACCCAGTACTTC.

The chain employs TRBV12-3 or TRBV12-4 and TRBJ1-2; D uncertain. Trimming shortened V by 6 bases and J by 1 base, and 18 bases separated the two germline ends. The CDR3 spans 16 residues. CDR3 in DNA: TGTGCCAGCAGCACCGGACCCGACCTTTTTAACTATGGCTACACCTTC. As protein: CASSTGPDLFNYGYTF.

The CDR3 DNA reads TGTGTCACCCGGGACAGTGAGGAGCGATCCTATAATTCACCCCTCCACTTT. Its translation: CVTRDSEERSYNSPLHF. The chain recombines TRBV10-3 with TRBJ1-6, with 7 bases that match TRBD1. There are 17 residues in the CDR3. The V gene's germline CDR1 is ENHRY and CDR2 SYGVKD.

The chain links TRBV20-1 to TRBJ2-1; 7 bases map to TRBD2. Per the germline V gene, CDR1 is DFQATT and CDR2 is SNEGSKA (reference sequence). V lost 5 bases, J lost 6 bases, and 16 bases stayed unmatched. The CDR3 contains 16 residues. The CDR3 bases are TGCAGTGCTTTTGACCCCTCCGGGACTATACTCAATGAGCAGTTCTTC. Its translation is CSAFDPSGTILNEQFF.

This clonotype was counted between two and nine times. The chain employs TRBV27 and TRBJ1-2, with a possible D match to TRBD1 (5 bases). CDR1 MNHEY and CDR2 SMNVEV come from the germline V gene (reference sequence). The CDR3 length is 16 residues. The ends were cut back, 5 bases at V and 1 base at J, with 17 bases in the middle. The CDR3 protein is CASSALPQGFNYGYTF. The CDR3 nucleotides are TGTGCCAGCAGTGCACTCCCGCAGGGTTTTAACTATGGCTACACCTTC.

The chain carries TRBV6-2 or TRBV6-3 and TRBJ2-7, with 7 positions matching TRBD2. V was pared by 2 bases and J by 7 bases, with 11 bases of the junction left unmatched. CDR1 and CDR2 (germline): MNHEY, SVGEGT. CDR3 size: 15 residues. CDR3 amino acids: CASSYARGTLEEQYF. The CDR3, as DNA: TGTGCCAGCAGTTACGCGCGGGGGACTTTGGAAGAGCAGTACTTC.

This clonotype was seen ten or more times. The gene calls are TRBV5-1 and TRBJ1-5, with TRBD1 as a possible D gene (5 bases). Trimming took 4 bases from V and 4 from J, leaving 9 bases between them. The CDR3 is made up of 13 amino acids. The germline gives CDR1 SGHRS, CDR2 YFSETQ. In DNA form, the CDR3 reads TGCGCCAGCAGCCCCGAGGGGAATCAGCCCCAGCATTTT. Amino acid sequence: CASSPEGNQPQHF.

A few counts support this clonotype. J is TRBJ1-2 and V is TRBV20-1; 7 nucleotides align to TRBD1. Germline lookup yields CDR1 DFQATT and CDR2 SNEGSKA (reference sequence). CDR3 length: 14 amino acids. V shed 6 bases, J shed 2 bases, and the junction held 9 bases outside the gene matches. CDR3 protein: CSALGQDFNYGYTF. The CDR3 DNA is TGCAGTGCCCTTGGACAGGACTTCAACTATGGCTACACCTTC.

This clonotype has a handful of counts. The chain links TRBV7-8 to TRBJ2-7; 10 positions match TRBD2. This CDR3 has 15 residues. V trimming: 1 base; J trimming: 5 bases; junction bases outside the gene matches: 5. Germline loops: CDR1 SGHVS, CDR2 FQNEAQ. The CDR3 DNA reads TGTGCCAGCAGCTTAGGGGCTAGCGGGGGCAACGAGCAGTACGTC. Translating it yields CASSLGASGGNEQYV.

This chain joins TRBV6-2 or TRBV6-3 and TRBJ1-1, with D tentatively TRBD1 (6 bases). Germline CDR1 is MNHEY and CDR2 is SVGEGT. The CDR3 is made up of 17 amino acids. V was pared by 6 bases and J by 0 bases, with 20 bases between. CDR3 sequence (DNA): TGTGCCAGCAGCCCCAAAGTGAGGGGGAAAATGAACACTGAAGCTTTCTTT. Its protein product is CASSPKVRGKMNTEAFF.

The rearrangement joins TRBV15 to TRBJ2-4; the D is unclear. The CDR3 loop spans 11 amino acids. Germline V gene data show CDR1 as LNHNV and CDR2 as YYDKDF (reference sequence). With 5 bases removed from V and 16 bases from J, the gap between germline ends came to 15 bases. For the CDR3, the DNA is TGTGCCACCAGCGCAGGCCAGCGCGTCTACTTC. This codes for CATSAGQRVYF.

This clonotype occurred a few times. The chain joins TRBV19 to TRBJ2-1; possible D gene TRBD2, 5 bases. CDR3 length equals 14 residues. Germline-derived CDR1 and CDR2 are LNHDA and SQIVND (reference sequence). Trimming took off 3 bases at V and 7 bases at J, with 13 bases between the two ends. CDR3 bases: TGTGCCAGTAGTATTGACCTAGCATATAATGAGCAGTTCTTC. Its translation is CASSIDLAYNEQFF.

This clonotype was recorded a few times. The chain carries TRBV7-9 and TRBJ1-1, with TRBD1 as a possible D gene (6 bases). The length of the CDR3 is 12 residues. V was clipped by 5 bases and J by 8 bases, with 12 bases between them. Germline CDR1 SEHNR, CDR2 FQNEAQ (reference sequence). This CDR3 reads CASSGKTGEAFF. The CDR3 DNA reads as TGTGCCAGCAGCGGGAAGACAGGAGAAGCTTTCTTT.

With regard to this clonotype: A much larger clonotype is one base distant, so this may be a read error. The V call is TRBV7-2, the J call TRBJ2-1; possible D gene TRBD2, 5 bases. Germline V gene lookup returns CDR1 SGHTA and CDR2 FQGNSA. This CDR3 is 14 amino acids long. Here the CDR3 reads CVSSLGSVYNEQFF. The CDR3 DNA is TGTGTCAGCAGCTTGGGTAGCGTATACAATGAGCAGTTCTTC.

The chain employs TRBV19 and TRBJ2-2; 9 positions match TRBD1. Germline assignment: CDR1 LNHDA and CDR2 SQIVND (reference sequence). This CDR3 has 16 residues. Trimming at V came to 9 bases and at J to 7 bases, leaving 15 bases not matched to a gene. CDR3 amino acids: CASTIVQGAKGGELFF. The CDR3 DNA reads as TGTGCCAGCACAATTGTACAGGGGGCAAAAGGCGGGGAGCTGTTTTTT.

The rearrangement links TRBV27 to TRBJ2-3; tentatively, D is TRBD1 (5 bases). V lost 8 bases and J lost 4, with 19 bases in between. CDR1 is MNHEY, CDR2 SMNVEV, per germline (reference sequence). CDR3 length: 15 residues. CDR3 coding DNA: TGTGCCAGCTACCCCGTAGGGGATCCCCCAGATACGCAGTATTTT. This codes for CASYPVGDPPDTQYF.